This T cell receptor beta chain emerged from a study of shared clonotypes between healthy human individuals. General study results and limits: It was anticipated that sequencing depth would influence how many clonotypes donors shared. Sampling was confined to blood; repertoires within tissues likely differ.

As regards this clone: Its specificity is unknown.

CDR1 is GTSNPN and CDR2 is SVGIG in the germline V gene (reference sequence). The ends lost 1 base at V and 1 base at J; junction bases unmatched: 2. This CDR3 is built from 14 residues. The deep-level immunoSEQ assay was used. On sorted subsets, replicate PCRs used approximately 200 ng DNA, or about 33,000 T cell genomes. Sequencing used immunoSEQ multiplex PCR; TCRdb keeps in-frame clones, though not all of them. Of some 790,000 clones in the sample, 72% are singletons; the top ten hold over 1.5%. Sequenced input: memory CD4+ T cells sorted from blood. Indicated subset: CD45RA-negative fraction. The gene calls are TRBV30 and TRBJ1-1; 8 bases match TRBD1. This sequence originates from a young woman in good health. CDR3 sequence: CAWSAGGWNTEAFF. CDR3 DNA sequence: TGTGCCTGGAGTGCAGGGGGCTGGAACACTGAAGCTTTCTTT. Filled out from reference TRBV30 and TRBJ1-1, the complete variable domain reads SQTIHQWPATLVQPVGSPLSLECTVEGTSNPNLYWYRQAAGRGLQLLFYSVGIGQISSEVPQNLSASRPQDRQFILSSKKLLLSDSGFYLCAWSAGGWNTEAFFGQGTRLTVV.